The clone carrying this TCR beta chain was observed once. The sample originates from a study of blood T cell repertoires in COVID-19. Libraries were prepared by immunoSEQ multiplex PCR; TCRdb keeps only in-frame clonotypes and omits some of them. The data hold under 150,000 clones, with roughly 85% observed a single time. The CDR3 loop spans 16 amino acids. V was clipped by 5 bases and J by 1 base; unmatched bases: 7. Germline CDR1 reads SNHLY; CDR2 reads FYNNEI. The TCR was taken from a man aged 40-55 years with acute or convalescent COVID-19. The sequenced material came from peripheral blood. The J gene is TRBJ2-3, the V gene TRBV2; 9 positions agree with TRBD2. CDR3 nucleotide sequence: TGTGCCAGCAGTAATAGCGGGGGAGTTGGCACAGATACGCAGTATTTT. It specifies CASSNSGGVGTDTQYF.